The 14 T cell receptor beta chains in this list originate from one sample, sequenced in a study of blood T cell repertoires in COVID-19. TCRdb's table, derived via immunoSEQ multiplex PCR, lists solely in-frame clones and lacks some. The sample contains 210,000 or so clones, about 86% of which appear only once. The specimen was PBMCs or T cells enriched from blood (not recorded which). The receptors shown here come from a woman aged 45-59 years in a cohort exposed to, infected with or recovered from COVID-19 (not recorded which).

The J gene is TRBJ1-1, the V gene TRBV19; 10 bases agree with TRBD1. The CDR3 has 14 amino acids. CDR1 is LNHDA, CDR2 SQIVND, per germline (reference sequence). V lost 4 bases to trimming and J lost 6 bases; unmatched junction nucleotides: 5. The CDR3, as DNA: TGTGCCAGTAGTACGGACAGGGGGTCCCCTGAAGCTTTCTTT. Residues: CASSTDRGSPEAFF.

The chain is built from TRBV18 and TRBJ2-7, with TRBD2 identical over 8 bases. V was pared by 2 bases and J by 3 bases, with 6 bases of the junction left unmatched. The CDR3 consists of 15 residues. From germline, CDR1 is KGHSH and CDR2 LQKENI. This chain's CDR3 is CASSPGGGNLYEQYF. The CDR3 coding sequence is TGTGCCAGCTCACCAGGCGGGGGGAACCTCTACGAGCAGTACTTC.

CDR3 nucleotides: TGTGCCAGCAGCCCCGTGGAGGTGAGTCAGCCCCAGCATTTT. As protein: CASSPVEVSQPQHF. The gene calls are TRBV3-1 (or the pseudogene TRBV3-2) and TRBJ1-5; unclear D gene. V was clipped by 4 bases and J by 6 bases, with 13 bases between them. Germline CDR1 and CDR2: LGHDT and YNNKEL (reference sequence). The CDR3 runs 14 residues.

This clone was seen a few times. CDR3 coding DNA: TGTGCCAGCAGTTACTCGACGGGGACAGATACGCAGTATTTT. Protein: CASSYSTGTDTQYF. The V call is TRBV6-2 or TRBV6-3, the J call TRBJ2-3; D may be TRBD2 (5 bases). With 0 bases removed from V and 3 bases from J, the gap between germline ends came to 7 bases. This CDR3 contains 14 residues. Per the germline V gene, CDR1 is MNHEY and CDR2 is SVGEGT.

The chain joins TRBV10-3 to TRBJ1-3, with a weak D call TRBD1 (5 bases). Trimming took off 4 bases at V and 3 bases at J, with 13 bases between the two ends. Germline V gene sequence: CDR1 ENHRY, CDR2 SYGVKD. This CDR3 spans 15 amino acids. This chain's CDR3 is CAISVRASSGNTIYF. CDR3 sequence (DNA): TGTGCCATCAGTGTCAGGGCCTCCAGTGGAAACACCATATATTTT.

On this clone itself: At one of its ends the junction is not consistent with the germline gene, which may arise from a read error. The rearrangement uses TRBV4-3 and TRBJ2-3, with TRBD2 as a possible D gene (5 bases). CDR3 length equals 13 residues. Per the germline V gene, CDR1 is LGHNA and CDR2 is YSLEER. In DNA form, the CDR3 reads TGCGCCAGCAGCCAGGGAACTAGTGCGGGTACCGTTTTT. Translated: CASSQGTSAGTVF.

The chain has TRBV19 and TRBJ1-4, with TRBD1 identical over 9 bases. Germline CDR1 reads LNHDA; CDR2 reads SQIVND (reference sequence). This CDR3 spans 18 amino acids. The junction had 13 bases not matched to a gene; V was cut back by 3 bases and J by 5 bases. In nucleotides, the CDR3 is TGTGCCAGTAGTATTACGAGGACAGGGGTCGCGGAGAATGAAAAACTGTTTTTT. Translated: CASSITRTGVAENEKLFF.

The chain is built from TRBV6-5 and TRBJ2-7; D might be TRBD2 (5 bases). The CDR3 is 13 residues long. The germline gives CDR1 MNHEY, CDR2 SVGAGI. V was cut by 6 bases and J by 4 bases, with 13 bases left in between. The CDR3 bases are TGTGCCAGCAGACCAGGAGGCGGTTACGAGCAGTACTTC. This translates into CASRPGGGYEQYF.

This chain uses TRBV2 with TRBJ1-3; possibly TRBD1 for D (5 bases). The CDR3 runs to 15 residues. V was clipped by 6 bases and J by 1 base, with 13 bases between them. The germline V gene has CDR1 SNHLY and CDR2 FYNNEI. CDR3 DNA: TGTGCCAGCAGATCAGGGTGGAAGTCTGGAAACACCATATATTTT. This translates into CASRSGWKSGNTIYF.

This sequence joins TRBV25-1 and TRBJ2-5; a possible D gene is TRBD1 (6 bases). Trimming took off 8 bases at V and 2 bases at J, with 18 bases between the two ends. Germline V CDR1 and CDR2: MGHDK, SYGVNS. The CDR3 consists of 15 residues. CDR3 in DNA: TGTGCCAGCCCGCAACGAACAGGGTGTCAAGAGACCCAGTACTTC. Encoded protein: CASPQRTGCQETQYF.

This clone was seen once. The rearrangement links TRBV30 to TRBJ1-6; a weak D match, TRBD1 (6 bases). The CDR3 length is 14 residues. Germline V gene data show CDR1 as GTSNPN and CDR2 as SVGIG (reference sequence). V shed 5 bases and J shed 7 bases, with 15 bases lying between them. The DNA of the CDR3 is TGTGCCTGGGGATGGGGGCTCGGCAATTCACCCCTCCACTTT. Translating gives CAWGWGLGNSPLHF.

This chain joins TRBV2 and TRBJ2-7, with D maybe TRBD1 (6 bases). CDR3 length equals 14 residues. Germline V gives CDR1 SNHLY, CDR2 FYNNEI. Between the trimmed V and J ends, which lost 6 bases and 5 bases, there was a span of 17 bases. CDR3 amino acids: CASSWGPLGDEQYF. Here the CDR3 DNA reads TGTGCCAGCAGCTGGGGGCCCTTGGGGGACGAGCAGTACTTC.

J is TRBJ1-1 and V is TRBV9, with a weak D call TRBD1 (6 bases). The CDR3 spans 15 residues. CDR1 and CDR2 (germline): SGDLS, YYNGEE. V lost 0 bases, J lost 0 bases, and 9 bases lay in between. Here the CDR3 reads CASSVGQAMNTEAFF. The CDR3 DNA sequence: TGTGCCAGCAGCGTAGGACAGGCGATGAACACTGAAGCTTTCTTT.

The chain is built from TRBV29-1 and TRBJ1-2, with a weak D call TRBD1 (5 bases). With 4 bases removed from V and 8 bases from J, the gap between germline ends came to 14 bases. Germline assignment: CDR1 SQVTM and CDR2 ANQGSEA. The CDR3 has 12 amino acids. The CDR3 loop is CSVGGGGHGYTF. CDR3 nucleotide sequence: TGCAGCGTTGGGGGGGGAGGGCACGGCTACACCTTC.